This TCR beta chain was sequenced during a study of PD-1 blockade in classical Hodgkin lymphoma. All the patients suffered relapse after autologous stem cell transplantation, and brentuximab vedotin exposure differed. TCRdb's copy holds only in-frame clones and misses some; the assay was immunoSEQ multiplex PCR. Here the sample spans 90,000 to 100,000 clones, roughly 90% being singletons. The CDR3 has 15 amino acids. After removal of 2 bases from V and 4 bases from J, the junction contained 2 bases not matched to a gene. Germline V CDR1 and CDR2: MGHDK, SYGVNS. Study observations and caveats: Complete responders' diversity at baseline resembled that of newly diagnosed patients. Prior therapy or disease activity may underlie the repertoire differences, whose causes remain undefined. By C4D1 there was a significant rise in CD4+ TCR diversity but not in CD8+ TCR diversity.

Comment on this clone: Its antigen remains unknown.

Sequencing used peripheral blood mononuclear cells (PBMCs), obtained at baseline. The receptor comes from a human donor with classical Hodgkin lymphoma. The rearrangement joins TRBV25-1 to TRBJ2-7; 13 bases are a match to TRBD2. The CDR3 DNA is TGTGCCAGCAGTGAACCGGGACTAGCGGGATACGAGCAGTACTTC. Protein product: CASSEPGLAGYEQYF.